This T cell receptor beta chain is drawn from a study of T cells in Graves' hyperthyroidism and ophthalmopathy. The CDR3 runs to 15 residues. In germline, CDR1 is DFQATT, CDR2 SNEGSKA (reference sequence). The trim removed 6 bases at V and 8 bases at J, leaving 12 bases unmatched. This clonotype was counted between two and nine times. The target antigen is unknown. Amplification yielded TCR beta CDR3 regions, with RNA transcripts as the source. The HTBI primer set served for first-round RT-PCR of the TCR CDR3. TCRdb redid the calling of the multiplex PCR reads with MiXCR, one entry per CDR3 protein. Seen here are around 450,000 distinct CDR3 sequences, roughly 15% observed once, and the top ten hold 5.3%. General study findings and limits: Ophthalmopathy could be told apart from stable hyperthyroidism with a 13 V-J model.

Hyperthyroidism was newly diagnosed in patients aged 18 to 65 (duration under 2 months). Diagnoses rested on clinical symptoms, serum thyroxine and TRAb, thyroid ultrasound and orbital computed tomography. It was less than 13 ml of fresh peripheral blood that supplied the PBMCs. This TCR derives from a young woman with Graves' hyperthyroidism. The specimen sequenced was blood. The chain joins TRBV20-1 to TRBJ1-6; 8 bases agree with TRBD1. The CDR3, as DNA: TGCAGTGCCCCCCAATGGACAGGGTTAGATTCACCCCTCCACTTT. Translating it yields CSAPQWTGLDSPLHF.